This TCR beta chain was sequenced in a study of blood T cell repertoires in COVID-19. Background on the study: PBMCs, B-cell-depleted T cells, or T cells were the source of the cDNA or gDNA that made up the material.

Generated by immunoSEQ multiplex PCR, the TCRdb table keeps only in-frame clones and is missing some. The sample has about 370,000 clones; approximately 90% are singletons. Enrollees, about 18 to 95 years old, lived in around 23 US areas. This CDR3 has 16 residues. The V and J ends lost 3 bases and 2 bases respectively, with 18 bases between them. CDR1 DFQATT and CDR2 SNEGSKA come from the germline V gene (reference sequence). The sequencing input was PBMCs or T cells enriched from blood (not recorded which). The rearrangement uses TRBV20-1 and TRBJ2-3, with a weak D call TRBD1 (5 bases). The clonotype originates from a man younger than 35 who had recovered from COVID-19. The DNA for the CDR3 is TGCAGTGCTAGTACAACAGGACACCTTCACACAGATACGCAGTATTTT. This sequence encodes CSASTTGHLHTDTQYF.